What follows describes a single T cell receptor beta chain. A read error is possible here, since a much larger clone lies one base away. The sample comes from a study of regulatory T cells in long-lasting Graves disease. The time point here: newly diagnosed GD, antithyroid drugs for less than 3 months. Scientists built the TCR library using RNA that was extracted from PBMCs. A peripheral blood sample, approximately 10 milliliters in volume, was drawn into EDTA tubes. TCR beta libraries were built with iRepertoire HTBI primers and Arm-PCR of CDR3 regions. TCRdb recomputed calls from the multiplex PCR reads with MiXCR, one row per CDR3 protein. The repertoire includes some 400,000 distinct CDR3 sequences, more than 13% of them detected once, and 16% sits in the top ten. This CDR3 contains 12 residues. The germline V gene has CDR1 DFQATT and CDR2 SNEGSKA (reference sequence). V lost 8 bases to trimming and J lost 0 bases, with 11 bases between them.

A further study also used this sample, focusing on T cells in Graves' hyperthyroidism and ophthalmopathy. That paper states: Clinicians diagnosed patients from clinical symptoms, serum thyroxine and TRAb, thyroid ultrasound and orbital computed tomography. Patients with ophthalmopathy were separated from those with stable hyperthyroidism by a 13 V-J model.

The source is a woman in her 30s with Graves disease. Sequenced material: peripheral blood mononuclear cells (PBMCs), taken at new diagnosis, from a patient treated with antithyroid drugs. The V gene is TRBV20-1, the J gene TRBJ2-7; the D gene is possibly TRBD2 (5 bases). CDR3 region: CSPAGNSYEQYF. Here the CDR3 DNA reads TGCAGTCCGGCCGGGAACTCCTACGAGCAGTACTTC.